The source of this T cell receptor beta chain is a study of shared clonotypes between healthy human individuals. For the study at large: Researchers drew samples from a couple of women and a few men aged 18 to 49.

The CDR3 runs 13 residues. Germline V gene data show CDR1 as SGHTA and CDR2 as FQGTGA. Trimming cost V 3 bases and J 3 bases, with 8 bases left between them. Assay used: immunoSEQ multiplex PCR; TCRdb lists only in-frame clones, some missing. The table has around 330,000 clones, about 74% seen once. The clonotype originates from a man aged 25 to 45 in good health. V is TRBV7-3 and J is TRBJ2-5, with D possibly TRBD2 on 5 matching bases. What was sequenced was memory CD4+ T cells sorted from blood. This sample's subset: CD45RA-negative fraction. The CDR3, as DNA: TGTGCCAGCAGCTTGGGAGCCGAAGAGACCCAGTACTTC. Its translation is CASSLGAEETQYF.